This T cell receptor beta chain was retrieved from a study of T cell repertoires in cytomegalovirus infection. Background on the study: Indications came from public TCR beta signatures; they pointed to CMV infection and to a matching HLA type.

Via MiXCR, TCRdb re-called the reads, giving one row per CDR3 protein. The data show hundreds of thousands of distinct CDR3 sequences, with 33% seen just once and 18% held by the top ten. The CDR3 consists of 16 residues. Unmatched junction bases numbered 8, after V lost 5 bases and J lost 0 bases. Germline lookup yields CDR1 SEHNR and CDR2 FQNEAQ (reference sequence). Findings of the study overall: What dominated the ex vivo response were HLA-C-restricted CMV-specific TCR beta clonotypes.

The table lists this clonotype with a few counts. Its antigen is unknown. The clonotype was recovered from a human donor in good health (CMV status not recorded). Some clones in this sample may be carry-over from other donors' samples. The sample in question was cultured PBMCs, obtained from culture after CMV antigen stimulation. The V and J genes are TRBV7-9 and TRBJ2-3, with 7 bases that match TRBD1. The CDR3 region has the DNA TGTGCCAGCAGCCCGCAACAGGGGCGTAGCACAGATACGCAGTATTTT. Translation gives CASSPQQGRSTDTQYF. Full variable domain (rest looked up from reference TRBV7-9 and TRBJ2-3): DTGVSQNPRHKITKRGQNVTFRCDPISEHNRLYWYRQTLGQGPEFLTYFQNEAQLEKSRLLSDRFSAERPKGSFSTLEIQRTEQGDSAMYLCASSPQQGRSTDTQYFGPGTRLTVL.